This is a list of T cell receptor beta chains from one sample in a study of blood T cell repertoires in COVID-19. Sequencing was performed with immunoSEQ multiplex PCR; in TCRdb, only in-frame clones are kept and a portion is missing. The sample records roughly 190,000 clones, 80% to 85% being singletons. The sequenced material came from PBMCs or T cells enriched from blood (not recorded which). The receptors derive from a woman in her twenties or thirties who had been exposed to COVID-19. Each CDR3 is given with its conserved first and last residue. A D gene is named only where the DNA matches it firmly. A row's size may be missing; if present it is once, few, many or a size class.

>TRBD2|TRBV5-1|TRBJ2-3|NA
TGCGCCAGCAGCTTGGACAGCGGGGGGGCCGCAGATACGCAGTATTTT
CASSLDSGGAADTQYF
>TRBD2|TRBV6-4|TRBJ2-3|NA
TGTGCCAGCAGTGACTCGAGCGGGGCAGTCACAGATACGCAGTATTTT
CASSDSSGAVTDTQYF
>NA|TRBV19|TRBJ1-6|NA
TGTGCCAGTACCGACTTCTATAATTCACCCCTCCACTTT
CASTDFYNSPLHF
>TRBD1|TRBV9|TRBJ2-7|NA
TGTGCCAGCAGCGGACCGGGACAGGGACCCTACGAGCAGTACTTC
CASSGPGQGPYEQYF
>NA|TRBV6-4|TRBJ1-1|NA
TGTGCCAGCAGCTCCGGGACTTTCGGCACTGAAGCTTTCTTT
CASSSGTFGTEAFF
>NA|TRBV4-1|TRBJ1-1|NA
TGCGCCACCCAAGGGGATCCGGGTACTGAAGCTTTCTTT
CATQGDPGTEAFF
>TRBD1|TRBV30|TRBJ2-7|NA
TGTGCCTGGGTACAGGGGAACGAGCAGTACTTC
CAWVQGNEQYF
>TRBD1|TRBV6-6|TRBJ1-1|NA
TGTGCCAGCAGTGGTGGACAGGTGAACACTGAAGCTTTCTTT
CASSGGQVNTEAFF
>NA|TRBV5-6|TRBJ2-7|NA
TGTGCCAGCAGCTTGGCAGGGACCTACGAGCAGTACTTC
CASSLAGTYEQYF
>NA|TRBV19|TRBJ1-1|once
TGTGCCAGTATGGGGCTAGGATACACTGAAGCTTTCTTT
CASMGLGYTEAFF
>NA|TRBV7-2|TRBJ1-3|NA
TGTGCCAGCAGCTCCGTTGGGGGGTTATTTGGAAACACCATATATTTT
CASSSVGGLFGNTIYF
>NA|TRBV2|TRBJ2-2|NA
TGTGCCAGCAGTCCCTACAGGGTAGGGGCCGGGGAGCTGTTTTTT
CASSPYRVGAGELFF
>TRBD1|TRBV19|TRBJ1-1|NA
TGTGCCAGTAGTACCTCAGGGGGTTGGGACACTGAAGCTTTCTTT
CASSTSGGWDTEAFF
>TRBD2|TRBV3-1/TRBV3-2|TRBJ2-2|NA
TGTGCCAGCAGCCGGACTAGCGGGGGGGCCGGGGAGCTGTTTTTT
CASSRTSGGAGELFF
>TRBD1|TRBV27|TRBJ1-1|NA
TGTGCCAGCAGTTTGGGTTTACCAACAGGGGTGAACACTGAAGCTTTCTTT
CASSLGLPTGVNTEAFF
>TRBD2|TRBV5-1|TRBJ2-5|NA
TGCGCCAGCAGCTTAAGGACTAGCGGGGGGCAAGAGACCCAGTACTTC
CASSLRTSGGQETQYF
>NA|TRBV6-5|TRBJ1-3|NA
TGTGCCAGCAGTTTATTGTTCTCTGGAAACACCATATATTTT
CASSLLFSGNTIYF
>TRBD1|TRBV19|TRBJ1-5|NA
TGTGCCAGTAGTGGGACAGGGGCGGATACATATAGCAATCAGCCCCAGCATTTT
CASSGTGADTYSNQPQHF
>NA|TRBV5-1|TRBJ1-2|few
TGCGCCAGCAGCTTGGCGTTGACTGATGGCTACACCTTC
CASSLALTDGYTF
>NA|TRBV18|TRBJ1-3|NA
TGTGCCAGCTCACCTCTCGGAGCCCAACTTAGTGGAAACACCATATATTTT
CASSPLGAQLSGNTIYF
>TRBD1|TRBV29-1|TRBJ1-2|NA
TGCAGCGTTGAACCGGGACAGGGGGCTGGAGGCTACACCTTC
CSVEPGQGAGGYTF
>TRBD1|TRBV4-1|TRBJ1-6|NA
TGCGCCAGCAGCCAAGTTGGGGCGACAGGGATAAATTCACCCCTCCACTTT
CASSQVGATGINSPLHF
>TRBD1|TRBV6-5|TRBJ1-1|NA
TGTGCCAGCAGTTACAGGTGGACAGGGGGCAAGACTGAAGCTTTCTTT
CASSYRWTGGKTEAFF
>TRBD1|TRBV5-8|TRBJ1-1|NA
TGTGCCAGCAGCTTGCGGACAGGGAAAGCTTTCTTT
CASSLRTGKAFF
>NA|TRBV4-1|TRBJ2-7|NA
TGCGCCAGCAGCCAGGCCCAAGACAGGTCCTACGAGCAGTACTTC
CASSQAQDRSYEQYF
>NA|TRBV5-8|TRBJ2-2|NA
TGTGCCAGCAGGGCGCCGGGGTTGAACACCGGGGAGCTGTTTTTT
CASRAPGLNTGELFF
>NA|TRBV9|TRBJ2-6|few
TGTGCCAGCAGCGTGGGGGCTCTCTCTGGGGCCAACGTCCTGACTTTC
CASSVGALSGANVLTF
>TRBD2|TRBV7-6|TRBJ2-1|few
TGTGCCAGCAGCTCGACTAGCGGATCCTACAATGAGCAGTTCTTC
CASSSTSGSYNEQFF
>NA|TRBV6-5|TRBJ2-2|NA
TGTGCCAGCAGTTACAACAGGGATAACGCCGGGGAGCTGTTTTTT
CASSYNRDNAGELFF
>TRBD1|TRBV28|TRBJ1-5|NA
TGTGCCAGCAGCCCAACCACAGGGGCAGGGCATCAGCCCCAGCATTTT
CASSPTTGAGHQPQHF
>NA|TRBV19|TRBJ1-2|NA
TGTGCCAGTAGTCGATTCCGGGACAAACGCTTCTATGGCTACACCTTC
CASSRFRDKRFYGYTF
>NA|TRBV5-1|TRBJ2-3|NA
TGCGCCAGCAGCTTGAGTGAGGGCACAGATACGCAGTATTTT
CASSLSEGTDTQYF
>NA|TRBV27|TRBJ2-5|NA
TGTGCCAGCAGTTTTCAGGGGCTCCCGGGGGAGACCCAGTACTTC
CASSFQGLPGETQYF
>TRBD2|TRBV6-2/TRBV6-3|TRBJ2-1|NA
TGTGCCAGCAGTTCCGGGACTAGCGGGGGAGATGAGCAGTTCTTC
CASSSGTSGGDEQFF
>NA|TRBV5-6|TRBJ2-3|NA
TGTGCCGGAAATAAACAGACCACAGATACGCAGTATTTT
CAGNKQTTDTQYF
>TRBD1|TRBV5-5|TRBJ1-5|NA
TGTGCCAGCAGCTTGGAACAGGGGGCGGGACAGCCCCAGCATTTT
CASSLEQGAGQPQHF
>TRBD1|TRBV5-1|TRBJ2-5|NA
TGCGCCAGCAGCTGGACAGGGGGAGGAGAGACCCAGTACTTC
CASSWTGGGETQYF
>NA|TRBV6-5|TRBJ2-5|NA
TGTGCCAGCAGTCTACAGGAATCGGAGACCCAGTACTTC
CASSLQESETQYF
>TRBD1|TRBV5-1|TRBJ1-6|once
TGCGCCAGCAGCTCTAGGACAGGAGACCATTCACCCCTCCACTTT
CASSSRTGDHSPLHF
>NA|TRBV7-6|TRBJ2-1|once
TGTGCCAGCAGCTTGGTGGCTCAAAATAACTACAATGAGCAGTTCTTC
CASSLVAQNNYNEQFF
>NA|TRBV10-1|TRBJ1-1|NA
TGCGCCAGCAGCGGTCATTTGGACAGAAACACTGAAGCTTTCTTT
CASSGHLDRNTEAFF
>TRBD1|TRBV2|TRBJ1-4|NA
TGTGCCAGCAGCCTGTTCCAGGGGGCGGATGAAAAACTGTTTTTT
CASSLFQGADEKLFF
>NA|TRBV5-1|TRBJ1-4|NA
TGCGCCAGCAGCATACAGGCAGAGAATGAAAAACTGTTTTTT
CASSIQAENEKLFF
>NA|TRBV5-6|TRBJ1-2|NA
TGTGCCAGCACCCGGCAGAGGTCGGACTATGGCTACACCTTC
CASTRQRSDYGYTF